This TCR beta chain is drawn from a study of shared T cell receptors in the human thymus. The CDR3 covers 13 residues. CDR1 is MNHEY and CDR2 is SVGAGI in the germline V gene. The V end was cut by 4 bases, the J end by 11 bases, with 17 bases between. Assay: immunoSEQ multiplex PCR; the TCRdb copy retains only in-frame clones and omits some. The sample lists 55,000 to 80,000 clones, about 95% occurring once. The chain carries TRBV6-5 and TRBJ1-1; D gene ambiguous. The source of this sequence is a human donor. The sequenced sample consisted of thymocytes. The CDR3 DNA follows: TGTGCCAGCAGTTCCCAAGGCCCTGGAATGGCTTTCTTT. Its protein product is CASSSQGPGMAFF.